This TCR beta chain was sequenced in a study of early T cells in non-severe SARS-CoV-2 infection. This CDR3 region has 13 residues. The V segment lost 6 bases and the J segment 5 bases; nucleotides outside the gene matches: 6. Germline assignment: CDR1 DFQATT and CDR2 SNEGSKA (reference sequence). TCRdb re-analysed the 5' RACE reads in MiXCR, keeping a single row per CDR3 protein. The sample gives more than 45,000 distinct CDR3 sequences, around 12% of which show up once; 4.8% is in the top ten. This clonotype was seen more than once but under ten times. V usage is TRBV20-1 and J usage is TRBJ1-5, with 8 bases identical to TRBD1. The source is an adult who was a healthcare worker with PCR-confirmed SARS-CoV-2 infection or an uninfected control (not recorded which). Sequencing was carried out using whole blood. The CDR3 sequence: CSAVTGGDQPQHF. CDR3 in DNA: TGCAGTGCGGTCACAGGGGGGGATCAGCCCCAGCATTTT.